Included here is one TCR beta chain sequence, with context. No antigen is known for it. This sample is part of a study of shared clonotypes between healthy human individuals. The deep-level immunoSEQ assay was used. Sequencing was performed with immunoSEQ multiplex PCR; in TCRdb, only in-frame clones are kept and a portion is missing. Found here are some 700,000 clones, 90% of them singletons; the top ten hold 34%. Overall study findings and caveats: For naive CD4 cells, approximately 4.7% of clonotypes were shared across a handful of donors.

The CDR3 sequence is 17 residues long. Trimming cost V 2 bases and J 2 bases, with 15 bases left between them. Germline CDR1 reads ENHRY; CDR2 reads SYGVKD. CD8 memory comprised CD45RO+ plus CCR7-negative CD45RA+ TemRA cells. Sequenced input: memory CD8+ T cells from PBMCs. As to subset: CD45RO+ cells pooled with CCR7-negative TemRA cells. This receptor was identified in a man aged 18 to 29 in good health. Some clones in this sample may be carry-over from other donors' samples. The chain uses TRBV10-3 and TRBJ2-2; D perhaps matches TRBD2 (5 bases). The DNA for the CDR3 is TGTGCCATCAGTGAGCCCGGGAAAACCCCTAACACCGGGGAGCTGTTTTTT. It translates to CAISEPGKTPNTGELFF.